The entry below gives a single T cell receptor beta chain sequence along with its context. TCRdb reprocessed the 5' RACE reads via MiXCR and lists one record per CDR3 protein. The repertoire holds fewer than 650,000 distinct CDR3 sequences, with roughly 7.2% as singletons. The data originate from a study of identical twins. The sample was also linked to a second study, of yellow fever vaccine responses in identical twins.

The TCR was taken from a woman between 18 and 30 years old in good health. Input material: PBMCs.

The CDR3 bases are TGTGCCAGCAGCGTATTAATCTCGGGAGGGGAGCTGTTTTTT. Encoded protein: CASSVLISGGELFF. The V and J genes are TRBV9 and TRBJ2-2, with D possibly TRBD2 on 5 matching bases. The CDR3 is 14 amino acids. V lost 1 base and J 8 bases, leaving 12 bases between the germline ends. Looked up from germline, CDR1 is SGDLS and CDR2 is YYNGEE.